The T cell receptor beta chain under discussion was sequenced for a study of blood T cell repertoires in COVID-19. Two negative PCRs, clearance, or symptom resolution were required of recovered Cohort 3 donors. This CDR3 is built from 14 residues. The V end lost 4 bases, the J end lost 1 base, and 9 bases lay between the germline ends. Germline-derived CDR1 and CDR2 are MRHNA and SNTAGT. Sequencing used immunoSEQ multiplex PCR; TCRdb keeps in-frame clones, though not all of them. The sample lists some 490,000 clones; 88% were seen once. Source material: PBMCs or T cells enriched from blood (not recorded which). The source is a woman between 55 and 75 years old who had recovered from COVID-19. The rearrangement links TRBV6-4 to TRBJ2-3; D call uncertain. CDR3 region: CASSVVEGTDTQYF. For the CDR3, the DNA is TGTGCCAGCAGTGTTGTAGAGGGCACAGATACGCAGTATTTT.